Presented here are 27 T cell receptor beta chains from one specimen sequenced in a study of T cells in Graves' hyperthyroidism and ophthalmopathy. Amplification targeted TCR beta CDR3 regions from RNA transcripts. TCR CDR3 underwent first-round RT-PCR with the HTBI primer set. TCRdb called the multiplex PCR reads again in MiXCR, with one record for every CDR3 protein. This table has around 35,000 distinct CDR3 sequences, 52% appearing once. Sequenced: blood. The origin of the receptors is a man aged 35 to 55 with Graves' ophthalmopathy.

The chain employs TRBV6-1 and TRBJ1-6, with D perhaps TRBD1 (5 bases). The ends were cut back, 9 bases at V and 6 bases at J, with 12 bases in the middle. This CDR3 has 13 amino acids. Germline CDR1 MNHNS, CDR2 SASEGT. The CDR3 bases are TGTGCCAGTTTAAGGGGAATTAATTCACCCCTCCACTTT. Protein sequence: CASLRGINSPLHF.

This clonotype was counted only a few times. A read error may be the cause here, since a much bigger clone is one base away. The chain couples TRBV12-3 or TRBV12-4 to TRBJ2-2; perhaps D is TRBD1 or TRBD2 (6 bases each). This CDR3 region has 18 residues. CDR3 amino acids: CASIRVIIGGLNTGELLF. DNA of the CDR3: TGTGCCAGCATAAGGGTCATAATCGGGGGCCTGAACACCGGGGAGCTGCTTTTT.

V and J are TRBV7-8 and TRBJ2-1, with D unclear. The CDR3 runs to 14 residues. V was cut by 5 bases and J by 1 base, with 9 bases left in between. CDR1 and CDR2 from the germline V gene are SGHVS and FQNEAQ. CDR3 amino acids: CASSLVGSYNEQFF. The CDR3 DNA follows: TGTGCCAGCAGCCTGGTGGGGTCCTACAATGAGCAGTTCTTC.

This clonotype came up many times. The genes are TRBV28 and TRBJ2-1, with 7 bases aligning to TRBD1. This CDR3 region has 16 residues. The germline V gene encodes CDR1 MDHEN and CDR2 SYDVKM. V gave up 4 bases and J gave up 3 bases; unmatched junction bases: 9. The CDR3 sequence is CASSSTQGTFYNEQFF. The CDR3 DNA follows: TGTGCCAGCAGTTCCACACAGGGGACCTTCTACAATGAGCAGTTCTTC.

The sample holds one count of this clonotype. The chain employs TRBV9 and TRBJ1-2; weak D call: TRBD1 (6 bases). Germline V gene data show CDR1 as SGDLS and CDR2 as YYNGEE. The V end lost 0 bases, the J end lost 5 bases, and 14 bases lay between the germline ends. This CDR3 spans 15 amino acids. This CDR3 reads CASSVGGQGIYGYTF. The CDR3 nucleotides are TGTGCCAGCAGCGTAGGTGGGCAGGGGATTTATGGCTACACCTTC.

The table lists this clonotype with many counts. This chain uses TRBV5-4 with TRBJ1-5, with a possible D match to TRBD1 (6 bases). CDR1 is SGHNT and CDR2 is YYREEE in the germline V gene (reference sequence). The length of the CDR3 is 16 residues. V was shortened by 0 bases and J by 0 bases, with 10 bases between the two germline ends. CDR3 residues: CASSLGGRGSNQPQHF. The CDR3 region has the DNA TGTGCCAGCAGCTTGGGTGGCAGGGGTAGCAATCAGCCCCAGCATTTT.

This clonotype rates as medium-sized. The rearrangement joins TRBV2 to TRBJ2-7; 10 bases fit TRBD2. Looked up from germline, CDR1 is SNHLY and CDR2 is FYNNEI. The V gene end was trimmed by 8 bases and the J gene end by 3 bases; junction bases not matched to a gene: 7. The CDR3 runs 14 residues. The CDR3 nucleotides are TGTGCCAGCTGGGAAGTAGCGGGAGGCTACGAGCAGTACTTC. This codes for CASWEVAGGYEQYF. Filled out from reference TRBV2 and TRBJ2-7, the complete variable domain reads EPEVTQTPSHQVTQMGQEVILRCVPISNHLYFYWYRQILGQKVEFLVSFYNNEISEKSEIFDDQFSVERPDGSNFTLKIRSTKLEDSAMYFCASWEVAGGYEQYFGPGTRLTVT.

This chain connects TRBV5-6 to TRBJ1-2; D is uncertain. Trimming took 1 base from V and 3 from J, leaving 13 bases between them. The germline V gene encodes CDR1 SGHDT and CDR2 YYEEEE. The length of the CDR3 is 15 residues. The CDR3: CASSLKLAGDYGYTF. In nucleotides, the CDR3 is TGTGCCAGCAGCTTGAAGCTAGCGGGAGACTATGGCTACACCTTC.

The rearrangement uses TRBV2 and TRBJ1-5; unclear D gene. The CDR3 runs to 11 residues. Looked up from germline, CDR1 is SNHLY and CDR2 is FYNNEI. V was cut by 3 bases and J by 11 bases, with 8 bases left in between. CDR3 sequence (DNA): TGTGCCAGCAGTGAGCAAGAGACCCAGCATTTT. Protein: CASSEQETQHF.

This clonotype was observed many times. CDR3: CATTQRPYQEQFF. The CDR3, as DNA: TGTGCCACCACCCAAAGGCCGTACCAGGAGCAGTTCTTC. The chain employs TRBV7-9 and TRBJ2-1, with unresolved D. The CDR3 consists of 13 residues. Trimming took off 10 bases at V and 10 bases at J, with 20 bases between the two ends. Germline lookup yields CDR1 SEHNR and CDR2 FQNEAQ (reference sequence).

This clonotype was counted many times. The chain employs TRBV5-8 and TRBJ2-3; no clear D. With 3 bases removed from V and 0 bases from J, the gap between germline ends came to 17 bases. Germline CDR1 and CDR2: SGHTS and YDEGEE. This CDR3 region has 17 residues. CDR3 protein: CASSWGLGLASTDTQYF. CDR3 sequence (DNA): TGTGCCAGCAGCTGGGGTTTAGGGCTCGCTAGCACAGATACGCAGTATTTT.

The CDR3: CSSGPGQGEQYF. The CDR3 region has the DNA TGCAGCTCAGGGCCCGGACAGGGCGAGCAGTACTTC. The chain carries TRBV29-1 and TRBJ2-7; 8 bases are shared with TRBD1. Germline V gives CDR1 SQVTM, CDR2 ANQGSEA. Trimming cost V 8 bases and J 6 bases; bases outside gene matches: 9. The CDR3 length is 12 residues.

This chain joins TRBV6-4 and TRBJ2-3; D tentatively fits TRBD1 or TRBD2 (7 bases each). This CDR3 region has 18 residues. V was shortened by 4 bases and J by 2 bases, with 22 bases between the two germline ends. Germline loops: CDR1 MRHNA, CDR2 SNTAGT. The CDR3 bases are TGTGCCAGCAGTGCTCGGACAGGCGGGGGTGCTTTCACAGATACGCAGTATTTT. Translated, it gives CASSARTGGGAFTDTQYF.

This clonotype showed up many times. The J gene is TRBJ2-5, the V gene TRBV5-4, with D perhaps TRBD1 or TRBD2 (6 bases each). Germline loops: CDR1 SGHNT, CDR2 YYREEE (reference sequence). This CDR3 has 15 residues. V lost 2 bases, J lost 4 bases, and 15 bases lay in between. The CDR3 DNA reads as TGTGCCAGCAGCTTCAAACAGGGACTCGGAGAGACCCAGTACTTC. Residues: CASSFKQGLGETQYF.

The V and J genes are TRBV2 and TRBJ2-7; 8 nucleotides agree with TRBD2. CDR3 length equals 13 residues. CDR1 is SNHLY and CDR2 is FYNNEI in the germline V gene. Trimming at V came to 10 bases and at J to 9 bases, leaving 14 bases not matched to a gene. The CDR3 DNA reads as TGTGCCATCGATAGTAGCGGGGTCTCAGGGCAGTACTTC. This sequence encodes CAIDSSGVSGQYF.

This clonotype was picked up many times. The chain links TRBV27 to TRBJ2-3; 10 nucleotides align to TRBD1. Trimming took 5 bases from V and 5 from J; bases not matched to a gene: 4. CDR3 length: 14 residues. Germline V lookup: CDR1 MNHEY, CDR2 SMNVEV (reference sequence). The CDR3 sequence is CASSRQGAGDTQYF. The CDR3 nucleotides read TGTGCCAGCAGTCGACAGGGGGCCGGAGATACGCAGTATTTT.

The genes are TRBV7-2 and TRBJ1-4; no reliable D call. V was pared by 1 base and J by 3 bases, with 12 bases between. This CDR3 region has 16 residues. Germline V gene sequence: CDR1 SGHTA, CDR2 FQGNSA. CDR3 in amino acids: CASSLGVGSSNEKLFF. The CDR3 DNA sequence: TGTGCCAGCAGCTTAGGCGTGGGGTCTTCTAATGAAAAACTGTTTTTT.

This clonotype showed up just a few times. The chain carries TRBV25-1 and TRBJ2-1; 12 positions match TRBD2. The germline V gene encodes CDR1 MGHDK and CDR2 SYGVNS. This CDR3 comprises 14 residues. CDR3 nucleotide sequence: TGTGCTAGCGGACTAGCGGGAAGAGGGAATGAGCAGTTCTTC. This translates into CASGLAGRGNEQFF.

A few counts support this clonotype. A read error may be the cause here, since a much bigger clone is one base away. The rearrangement uses TRBV13 and TRBJ2-7; 7 nucleotides align to TRBD1. V was pared by 8 bases and J by 4 bases, with 20 bases of the junction left unmatched. There are 17 residues in the CDR3. CDR1 and CDR2 from the germline V gene are PRHDT and FYEKMQ (reference sequence). The CDR3 DNA reads TGTGCCAGCGGCTCCGGAGCCAACAGGGGATTTAGGTACGAGCAGTACTTC. Translated: CASGSGANRGFRYEQYF.

The chain has TRBV5-1 and TRBJ2-7, with TRBD1 matching 8 bases. Germline CDR1 and CDR2: SGHRS and YFSETQ. The V gene end was trimmed by 3 bases and the J gene end by 0 bases; junction bases not matched to a gene: 5. The CDR3 contains 15 residues. The CDR3 DNA sequence: TGCGCCAGCAGCTCCGGGACAGGTAGCTCCTACGAGCAGTACTTC. This gives the protein CASSSGTGSSYEQYF.

This clonotype was seen just once. The conserved phenylalanine or tryptophan normally closing the CDR3 is absent here, so this likely arose from a read error. This chain joins TRBV20-1 and TRBJ1-1; the match to TRBD1 covers 8 bases. Germline V lookup: CDR1 DFQATT, CDR2 SNEGSKA (reference sequence). The J segment lost 2 bases and the V segment lost 4 bases, leaving 15 bases of the junction unmatched. This CDR3 comprises 17 residues. The chain's CDR3 is CSATSAGGQGANTEAFL. As DNA, the CDR3 is TGCAGTGCTACTTCGGCGGGGGGTCAGGGGGCTAACACTGAAGCTTTCCTT.

The DNA for the CDR3 is TGTGCCAGCAGCGTCGGGACAGGGGGCTTCGAGCAGTTCTTC. This encodes CASSVGTGGFEQFF. This chain uses TRBV9 with TRBJ2-1; 12 bases match TRBD1. The V gene end was trimmed by 2 bases and the J gene end by 10 bases; junction bases not matched to a gene: 4. CDR3 length equals 14 residues. Germline CDR1 SGDLS, CDR2 YYNGEE. The whole variable domain, remainder taken from reference TRBV9 and TRBJ2-1, is DSGVTQTPKHLITATGQRVTLRCSPRSGDLSVYWYQQSLDQGLQFLIQYYNGEERAKGNILERFSAQQFPDLHSELNLSSLELGDSALYFCASSVGTGGFEQFFGPGTRLTVL.

The chain recombines TRBV20-1 with TRBJ1-3; D unresolved. This CDR3 has 12 amino acids. The ends were cut back, 5 bases at V and 0 bases at J, with 5 bases in the middle. Germline assignment: CDR1 DFQATT and CDR2 SNEGSKA (reference sequence). CDR3 in amino acids: CSAGSSGNTIYF. CDR3 bases: TGCAGTGCTGGGAGCTCTGGAAACACCATATATTTT.

Points on this clonotype: Here the CDR3 omits its conserved ending phenylalanine or tryptophan, so a read error is the likely source. The chain couples TRBV12-3 or TRBV12-4 to TRBJ1-6; D remains unclear. The CDR3 length is 14 residues. The ends were cut back, 2 bases at V and 8 bases at J, with 10 bases in the middle. CDR3 residues: CASSLFQAHSPLHS. CDR3 nucleotide sequence: TGTGCCAGCAGTTTATTCCAAGCTCATTCACCCCTCCACTCT.

The J gene is TRBJ2-7, the V gene TRBV25-1; 8 positions agree with TRBD1. The V gene end was trimmed by 8 bases and the J gene end by 6 bases; junction bases not matched to a gene: 6. Germline CDR1 MGHDK, CDR2 SYGVNS. There are 12 residues in the CDR3. DNA of the CDR3: TGTGCCAGCCCCGGACAGGGTGGCGAGCAGTACTTC. Translated, it gives CASPGQGGEQYF.

This clonotype has at least ten counts. A much larger clone lies one base from this, so it may be a read error. V gene TRBV19 combines with J gene TRBJ2-3; 10 bases match TRBD2. The trim removed 4 bases at V and 5 bases at J, leaving 12 bases unmatched. The CDR3 length is 17 residues. From germline, CDR1 is LNHDA and CDR2 SQIVND (reference sequence). CDR3 sequence reads: CASSTGPAGGRGDTQYF. The CDR3 bases are TGTGCCAGTAGTACAGGACCAGCGGGGGGGCGGGGAGATACGCAGTATTTT.

This clonotype was found many times. The V call is TRBV20-1, the J call TRBJ2-2; D gene ambiguous. Germline lookup yields CDR1 DFQATT and CDR2 SNEGSKA (reference sequence). V was trimmed by 0 bases and J by 4 bases, leaving 12 bases between them. The CDR3 is made up of 15 amino acids. CDR3 nucleotides: TGCAGTGCTAGAGATGGGGAACTCATCACCGGGGAGCTGTTTTTT. Encoded protein: CSARDGELITGELFF.